Presented here are 28 T cell receptor beta chains from one specimen sequenced in a study of graft-versus-host responses after intestinal transplantation. Sequenced by immunoSEQ multiplex PCR; TCRdb stores in-frame clones only, minus some. The table includes more than 45,000 clones, 90% to 95% detected once. The material was PBMCs, obtained roughly 120 days after intestinal transplantation. The receptors shown here come from a human patient who received an intestinal transplant, so some T cells may come from the graft donor.

This clone occurred a few times. The V call is TRBV19, the J call TRBJ2-5; D call uncertain. Germline V gene sequence: CDR1 LNHDA, CDR2 SQIVND (reference sequence). This CDR3 is built from 14 residues. Trimming left V 8 bases short and J 1 base short, with 14 bases between. The CDR3 DNA reads as TGTGCCAGTTCGGTCCGGCAGATCCAAGAGACCCAGTACTTC. Amino acid sequence: CASSVRQIQETQYF. The entire variable domain, with the rest obtained from reference TRBV19 and TRBJ2-5, is as follows: DGGITQSPKYLFRKEGQNVTLSCEQNLNHDAMYWYRQDPGQGLRLIYYSQIVNDFQKGDIAEGYSVSREKKESFPLTVTSAQKNPTAFYLCASSVRQIQETQYFGPGTRLLVL.

This clone was seen just once. The genes are TRBV4-1 and TRBJ2-1; 11 nucleotides match TRBD2. Germline CDR1 is MGHRA and CDR2 is YSYEKL. The CDR3 loop spans 18 amino acids. J gave up 4 bases and V 1 base, and 9 bases lay outside the gene matches. The CDR3 bases are TGCGCCAGCAGCCAAGGTGCGGCTAGCGGGAGGCGTTACAATGAGCAGTTCTTC. This translates into CASSQGAASGRRYNEQFF.

This chain links TRBV28 with TRBJ1-2; the D is unclear. The germline V gene encodes CDR1 MDHEN and CDR2 SYDVKM. The CDR3 runs to 12 residues. V was pared by 4 bases and J by 6 bases, with 9 bases between. This chain's CDR3 is CASSYGRNGYTF. The CDR3 nucleotides are TGTGCCAGCAGTTACGGGCGCAATGGCTACACCTTC.

CDR3 sequence: CASSLAGAYYGYTF. The CDR3 nucleotides are TGTGCCAGCAGCTTGGCAGGGGCGTACTATGGCTACACCTTC. This chain joins TRBV5-6 and TRBJ1-2; D may be TRBD1 (6 bases). The CDR3 has 14 amino acids. CDR1 is SGHDT and CDR2 is YYEEEE in the germline V gene. The germline V and J ends were trimmed by 0 bases and 3 bases, with 9 bases remaining between them.

The rearrangement joins TRBV6-1 to TRBJ2-7; D may be TRBD2 (6 bases). V lost 4 bases and J lost 3, with 10 bases in between. This CDR3 has 13 amino acids. Germline V lookup: CDR1 MNHNS, CDR2 SASEGT. CDR3 nucleotides: TGTGCCAGCAGTGGCCAGGAGGGCTACGAGCAGTACTTC. Protein sequence: CASSGQEGYEQYF.

The V call is TRBV5-1, the J call TRBJ2-5; the D gene is possibly TRBD1 (5 bases). This CDR3 is 15 amino acids long. Germline values: CDR1 SGHRS, CDR2 YFSETQ. V was pared by 2 bases and J by 5 bases, with 16 bases between. This CDR3 reads CASSLNSRVGETQYF. In nucleotides, the CDR3 is TGCGCCAGCAGCTTAAACTCCAGGGTGGGGGAGACCCAGTACTTC.

V is TRBV5-6 and J is TRBJ2-7; 9 bases align to TRBD1. J was trimmed by 5 bases and V by 3 bases; bases with no gene match: 9. The CDR3 loop spans 15 amino acids. Germline CDR1 SGHDT, CDR2 YYEEEE. The CDR3 here is CASSSSGTGTHEQYF. The CDR3 nucleotides are TGTGCCAGCAGCTCCTCCGGGACAGGGACCCACGAGCAGTACTTC.

The chain uses TRBV5-4 and TRBJ2-5; D possibly corresponds to TRBD2 (5 bases). Germline values: CDR1 SGHNT, CDR2 YYREEE (reference sequence). The CDR3 runs to 14 residues. Trimming pared 0 bases from V and 4 bases from J, leaving 10 bases between. This chain's CDR3 is CASSLGEEGETQYF. The CDR3 bases are TGTGCCAGCAGCTTGGGCGAAGAGGGAGAGACCCAGTACTTC.

This chain uses TRBV11-3 with TRBJ2-1; 8 nucleotides line up with TRBD2. The CDR3 extends over 16 amino acids. The V segment lost 5 bases and the J segment 5 bases; nucleotides outside the gene matches: 11. CDR1 and CDR2 (germline): SGHNT, YENEEA. The CDR3 region is CASSPEGGGSNNEQFF. The CDR3 region has the DNA TGTGCCAGCAGCCCAGAGGGCGGGGGGTCCAACAATGAGCAGTTCTTC. The complete variable domain, with remaining parts taken from reference TRBV11-3 and TRBJ2-1, reads EAGVVQSPRYKIIEKKQPVAFWCNPISGHNTLYWYLQNLGQGPELLIRYENEEAVDDSQLPKDRFSAERLKGVDSTLKIQPAELGDSAVYLCASSPEGGGSNNEQFFGPGTRLTVL.

The chain couples TRBV15 to TRBJ2-1; D is unclear. Germline CDR1 is LNHNV and CDR2 is YYDKDF (reference sequence). The CDR3 covers 12 residues. The V end lost 0 bases, the J end lost 7 bases, and 4 bases lay between the germline ends. In DNA form, the CDR3 reads TGTGCCACCAGCAGAGAGGGGAATGAGCAGTTCTTC. Translation: CATSREGNEQFF.

The chain employs TRBV30 and TRBJ1-1, with a possible D match to TRBD1 (5 bases). Germline V gene data show CDR1 as GTSNPN and CDR2 as SVGIG (reference sequence). This CDR3 contains 13 residues. The V and J ends lost 5 bases and 2 bases respectively, with 12 bases between them. This chain's CDR3 is CAWEGRDNTEAFF. CDR3 sequence (DNA): TGTGCCTGGGAGGGGCGGGACAACACTGAAGCTTTCTTT.

The V call is TRBV7-9, the J call TRBJ2-7; TRBD1 matches 11 bases. The CDR3 covers 15 residues. J gave up 6 bases and V 5 bases, and 9 bases lay outside the gene matches. Per germline, CDR1 SEHNR and CDR2 FQNEAQ (reference sequence). The CDR3 here is CASSVDGTGGAEQYF. CDR3 coding DNA: TGTGCCAGCAGCGTAGATGGGACAGGGGGTGCCGAGCAGTACTTC.

The chain has TRBV15 and TRBJ1-2; 8 bases line up with TRBD1. CDR1 LNHNV and CDR2 YYDKDF come from the germline V gene (reference sequence). CDR3 length: 16 residues. The ends lost 4 bases at V and 7 bases at J; junction bases unmatched: 14. The CDR3 spells CATSTPQGARLSGYTF. The CDR3 region has the DNA TGTGCCACCAGCACACCCCAGGGGGCCCGGCTAAGTGGCTACACCTTC.

The rearrangement uses TRBV7-3 and TRBJ2-5, with D maybe TRBD1 (5 bases). Per the germline V gene, CDR1 is SGHTA and CDR2 is FQGTGA. CDR3 length equals 13 residues. The V gene lost 5 bases and the J gene lost 2 bases, with 9 bases spanning the gap. DNA for the CDR3: TGTGCCAGCAGCGCTGGGGCGCAAGAGACCCAGTACTTC. Translated: CASSAGAQETQYF.

The chain is built from TRBV19 and TRBJ1-1; D is uncertain. CDR3 length equals 14 residues. The germline V gene has CDR1 LNHDA and CDR2 SQIVND (reference sequence). Trimming took 3 bases from V and 6 from J, leaving 14 bases between them. CDR3 coding DNA: TGTGCCAGTAGTATTTTGGGCAGTAACTCTGAAGCTTTCTTT. The encoded protein is CASSILGSNSEAFF.

The chain carries TRBV5-1 and TRBJ2-3; D might be TRBD1 (5 bases). The CDR3 length is 15 residues. Per germline, CDR1 SGHRS and CDR2 YFSETQ. Trimming left V 0 bases short and J 1 base short, with 9 bases between. In DNA form, the CDR3 reads TGCGCCAGCAGCTTGGGTCCGACAGGCACAGATACGCAGTATTTT. Protein sequence: CASSLGPTGTDTQYF.

The chain uses TRBV27 and TRBJ1-2; 9 bases are shared with TRBD1. Per germline, CDR1 MNHEY and CDR2 SMNVEV (reference sequence). The junction had 16 bases not matched to a gene; V was cut back by 6 bases and J by 8 bases. CDR3 length: 16 residues. The CDR3 reads CASSKTRLTGGGGYTF. In nucleotides, the CDR3 is TGTGCCAGCAGCAAAACTCGACTTACAGGGGGCGGAGGCTACACCTTC.

The chain links TRBV5-1 to TRBJ2-5; D is perhaps TRBD2 (5 bases). Matching the DNA end better, TRBJ2-7 makes the J call doubtful. Germline CDR1 is SGHRS and CDR2 is YFSETQ. The length of the CDR3 is 13 residues. CDR3 protein: CASSPGSYYEQYF. The CDR3 DNA reads TGCGCCAGCAGCCCGGGGAGTTACTACGAGCAGTACTTC.

The genes are TRBV27 and TRBJ1-1; tentative D call: TRBD1 (5 bases). Germline-derived CDR1 and CDR2 are MNHEY and SMNVEV (reference sequence). V lost 0 bases and J lost 9, with 11 bases in between. This CDR3 spans 13 amino acids. CDR3 protein: CASSLSGGGKAFF. DNA for the CDR3: TGTGCCAGCAGTTTATCGGGGGGGGGAAAAGCTTTCTTT.

V and J are TRBV7-9 and TRBJ2-1; no firm D call. V was shortened by 5 bases and J by 10 bases, with 18 bases between the two germline ends. The CDR3 has 14 amino acids. Germline V gene data show CDR1 as SEHNR and CDR2 as FQNEAQ (reference sequence). The CDR3 spells CASSPVGTSGEQFF. The CDR3 DNA sequence: TGTGCCAGCAGCCCCGTGGGTACCTCCGGGGAGCAGTTCTTC.

The rearrangement uses TRBV5-1 and TRBJ2-1; D not resolved. V lost 6 bases and J lost 0, with 10 bases in between. This CDR3 is 14 amino acids long. CDR1 is SGHRS, CDR2 YFSETQ, per germline. The CDR3 coding sequence is TGCGCCAGCAAAGAGAGAAGCTCCTACAATGAGCAGTTCTTC. Protein product: CASKERSSYNEQFF.

The chain employs TRBV19 and TRBJ1-2, with D unresolved. Germline V gene data show CDR1 as LNHDA and CDR2 as SQIVND (reference sequence). The CDR3 runs to 12 residues. Trimming left V 9 bases short and J 4 bases short, with 12 bases between. CDR3 in amino acids: CASSTAGYGYTF. For the CDR3, the DNA is TGTGCCAGCTCAACCGCCGGCTATGGCTACACCTTC.

CDR3 sequence (DNA): TGTGCCACCGGGGATAGCGGGGCTTACAATGAGCAGTTCTTC. Protein sequence: CATGDSGAYNEQFF. This chain joins TRBV27 and TRBJ2-1, with 8 bases lining up with TRBD2. Germline V gene sequence: CDR1 MNHEY, CDR2 SMNVEV (reference sequence). V shed 10 bases and J 4 bases; nucleotides not matched to a gene: 9. The CDR3 has 14 residues.

For the CDR3, the DNA is TGTGCCAGCAGTTTCGACAGGGGGCGCGGCTATGGCTACACCTTC. Protein product: CASSFDRGRGYGYTF. This chain connects TRBV6-1 to TRBJ1-2; 10 nucleotides line up with TRBD1. J lost 4 bases, V lost 5 bases, and 7 bases had no gene match. The CDR3 length is 15 residues. Germline V gives CDR1 MNHNS, CDR2 SASEGT.

The chain couples TRBV7-2 to TRBJ2-7; 16 bases match TRBD2. Germline CDR1 and CDR2: SGHTA and FQGNSA. The length of the CDR3 is 19 residues. V gave up 0 bases and J gave up 5 bases; unmatched junction bases: 10. The CDR3 DNA reads TGTGCCAGCAGCTTAGCGAGGGGACTAGCGGGGGGGCCGACCCACGAGCAGTACTTC. Protein product: CASSLARGLAGGPTHEQYF.

The V gene is TRBV6-5, the J gene TRBJ1-1; D is unclear. This CDR3 spans 14 amino acids. Per the germline V gene, CDR1 is MNHEY and CDR2 is SVGAGI. V dropped 2 bases and J dropped 1 base, with 8 bases sitting between them. CDR3 amino acids: CASSYDTSNTEAFF. In DNA, the CDR3 is TGTGCCAGCAGTTACGACACCTCGAACACTGAAGCTTTCTTT.

The chain carries TRBV23-1 and TRBJ2-7; possibly TRBD1 or TRBD2 for D (6 bases each). TRBV23-1 is an ORF, and what it does is uncertain. V lost 2 bases to trimming and J lost 5 bases, with 16 bases between them. The CDR3 has 15 amino acids. The CDR3 coding sequence is TGCGCCAGCAGTCAAGGAGGGACATTTAGTCACGAGCAGTACTTC. It yields the protein CASSQGGTFSHEQYF.

This rearrangement joins TRBV28 to TRBJ1-5; D is ambiguous. Looked up from germline, CDR1 is MDHEN and CDR2 is SYDVKM. This CDR3 is 12 amino acids long. V gave up 2 bases and J gave up 5 bases, with 4 bases separating them. As DNA, the CDR3 is TGTGCCAGCAGTTTACCGTATCAGCCCCAGCATTTT. Translating gives CASSLPYQPQHF. The whole variable domain, filled in from reference TRBV28 and TRBJ1-5, reads DVKVTQSSRYLVKRTGEKVFLECVQDMDHENMFWYRQDPGLGLRLIYFSYDVKMKEKGDIPEGYSVSREKKERFSLILESASTNQTSMYLCASSLPYQPQHFGDGTRLSIL.